This TCR beta chain appears in the sequencing data of a study of shared clonotypes between healthy human individuals. Study details: CD4 naive cells filled three plates per donor, CD4 memory three, CD8 naive two and CD8 memory one. Study conclusions and caveats: Non-shared clonotypes showed lower generation probabilities than clonotypes common to all four donors.

When replicate PCRs were run on sorted subsets, they used around 200 ng DNA, about 31,000 T cell genomes. Sequenced by immunoSEQ multiplex PCR; TCRdb stores in-frame clones only, minus some. The sample carries some 2,000,000 clones, nearly 97% recorded once. In regard to this clone: Its antigen is unidentified.

Sample: naive CD4+ T cells sorted from blood. As for subset: CD45RA+ positively selected. The TCR originated in a man younger than 35 in good health.

CDR3 sequence: CASSQDRDRPWDEQYF. The CDR3 nucleotides read TGTGCCAGCAGCCAAGATAGGGACAGGCCATGGGACGAGCAGTACTTC. The V gene is TRBV14, the J gene TRBJ2-7; 8 nucleotides agree with TRBD1. Germline-derived CDR1 and CDR2 are SGHDN and FVKESK. CDR3 length: 16 amino acids. Germline trimming cut 0 bases from V and 5 bases from J; bases unmatched to any gene: 9.